These 12 T cell receptor beta chains share one sample of origin, sequenced in a study of T cell responses to AZD1222 COVID-19 vaccine. Profiling relied on immunoSEQ multiplex PCR, and the TCRdb table lists in-frame clones only, not all of them. The sample lists about 140,000 clones, approximately 92% seen once, with about 4.8% in the top ten. The input for sequencing was peripheral blood, taken on day 0 of AZD1222 vaccination. Source of these receptors: an adult in good health.

This chain links TRBV29-1 with TRBJ1-2; TRBD1 might be the D (6 bases). The CDR3 is 12 amino acids. V was clipped by 4 bases and J by 7 bases, with 13 bases between them. Per the germline V gene, CDR1 is SQVTM and CDR2 is ANQGSEA. DNA for the CDR3: TGCAGCGTTGGGGTAGGGGGAGCTGGCTACACCTTC. This translates into CSVGVGGAGYTF.

The chain is built from TRBV6-6 and TRBJ2-5; 9 bases align to TRBD1. J lost 4 bases, V lost 4 bases, and 4 bases had no gene match. Looked up from germline, CDR1 is MNHNY and CDR2 is SVGAGI (reference sequence). CDR3 length equals 14 residues. The CDR3 reads CASSLQGAGETQYF. Written as DNA, the CDR3 is TGTGCCAGCAGTTTACAGGGGGCCGGAGAGACCCAGTACTTC.

V gene TRBV6-4 combines with J gene TRBJ1-1; D may be TRBD1 (6 bases). Trimming took off 7 bases at V and 4 bases at J, with 16 bases between the two ends. The CDR3 contains 14 residues. The V gene's germline CDR1 is MRHNA and CDR2 SNTAGT. For the CDR3, the DNA is TGTGCCAGCAAACGGGACATCTGGACCACTGAAGCTTTCTTT. Translating it yields CASKRDIWTTEAFF.

In its sample, this clone was seen once. V gene TRBV6-5 combines with J gene TRBJ2-5; maybe TRBD1 (5 bases). Between the trimmed V and J ends, which lost 11 bases and 4 bases, there was a span of 17 bases. Germline V lookup: CDR1 MNHEY, CDR2 SVGAGI. There are 13 residues in the CDR3. The CDR3 bases are TGTGCCCGAAATCGTGGGGCGCCAGAGACCCAGTACTTC. Translating it yields CARNRGAPETQYF.

The gene calls are TRBV5-4 and TRBJ1-2, with D possibly matching TRBD1 (5 bases). V lost 2 bases and J lost 4, with 15 bases in between. Per the germline V gene, CDR1 is SGHNT and CDR2 is YYREEE (reference sequence). The CDR3 has 15 residues. DNA of the CDR3: TGTGCCAGCAGCTTAAAATATGTGGGGGTCTATGGCTACACCTTC. Protein: CASSLKYVGVYGYTF.

The rearrangement links TRBV5-1 to TRBJ1-6; the match to TRBD1 covers 9 bases. Trimming cost V 1 base and J 8 bases; bases outside gene matches: 4. This CDR3 is built from 15 residues. The germline V gene has CDR1 SGHRS and CDR2 YFSETQ. The CDR3 nucleotides are TGCGCCAGCAGCTTGACAGGGGGCGAGTATTCACCCCTCCACTTT. It specifies CASSLTGGEYSPLHF.

The rearrangement joins TRBV10-3 to TRBJ1-2, with D possibly matching TRBD1 (6 bases). Germline V gene data show CDR1 as ENHRY and CDR2 as SYGVKD. V was cut by 7 bases and J by 2 bases, with 17 bases left in between. CDR3 size: 15 residues. The chain's CDR3 is CAINQRAGENYGYTF. The CDR3 DNA reads TGTGCCATCAATCAGCGGGCAGGGGAGAACTATGGCTACACCTTC.

The chain employs TRBV2 and TRBJ2-7; D gene ambiguous. Trimming took off 3 bases at V and 0 bases at J, with 9 bases between the two ends. Germline CDR1 reads SNHLY; CDR2 reads FYNNEI. The CDR3 extends over 14 amino acids. The CDR3 region is CASSEGLSSYEQYF. As DNA, the CDR3 is TGTGCCAGCAGTGAGGGCTTAAGCTCCTACGAGCAGTACTTC. The variable domain in full, with the rest retrieved from reference TRBV2 and TRBJ2-7, is EPEVTQTPSHQVTQMGQEVILRCVPISNHLYFYWYRQILGQKVEFLVSFYNNEISEKSEIFDDQFSVERPDGSNFTLKIRSTKLEDSAMYFCASSEGLSSYEQYFGPGTRLTVT.

V and J are TRBV18 and TRBJ1-4, with a possible D match to TRBD1 (6 bases). CDR3 size: 13 residues. The germline CDR1 and CDR2 sequences are KGHSH and LQKENI. V was pared by 10 bases and J by 8 bases, with 17 bases between. The CDR3 reads CATSRNREEKLFF. The CDR3 DNA sequence: TGTGCCACCTCCAGGAACAGGGAGGAAAAACTGTTTTTT. Using reference TRBV18 and TRBJ1-4 for the parts outside the CDR3, the full variable domain is NAGVMQNPRHLVRRRGQEARLRCSPMKGHSHVYWYRQLPEEGLKFMVYLQKENIIDESGMPKERFSAEFPKEGPSILRIQQVVRGDSAAYFCATSRNREEKLFFGSGTQLSVL.

The genes are TRBV4-1 and TRBJ1-5; D call uncertain. Germline V gene sequence: CDR1 MGHRA, CDR2 YSYEKL. This CDR3 has 13 residues. The V end was cut by 0 bases, the J end by 7 bases, with 7 bases between. CDR3 DNA: TGCGCCAGCAGCCAAGATTGGGGACAGCCCCAGCATTTT. Protein sequence: CASSQDWGQPQHF.

The chain recombines TRBV6-5 with TRBJ2-5, with 8 positions matching TRBD2. V gave up 6 bases and J gave up 4 bases; unmatched junction bases: 4. The CDR3 is 13 amino acids. Germline V gene data show CDR1 as MNHEY and CDR2 as SVGAGI. Here the CDR3 reads CASRTSAGETQYF. For the CDR3, the DNA is TGTGCCAGCAGGACTAGCGCGGGAGAGACCCAGTACTTC.

The DNA for the CDR3 is TGTGCCAGCAGGAGATCGGGACAGTATAATTCACCCCTCCACTTT. Translation gives CASRRSGQYNSPLHF. This chain joins TRBV28 and TRBJ1-6, with 7 positions matching TRBD1. The CDR3 is made up of 15 amino acids. V lost 6 bases, J lost 4 bases, and 6 bases stayed unmatched. Germline CDR1 MDHEN, CDR2 SYDVKM.